This T cell receptor beta chain was recovered during a study of T cell responses to AZD1222 COVID-19 vaccine (dated by TCRdb to about 2021). For the wider study: AZD1222 recipients with second doses at about 4 weeks or about 12 weeks were pooled, because spike-specific TCR depth and breadth did not differ between schedules. TCR sequencing covered roughly 230 trial participants: 200 to 220 given two doses of AZD1222 and 26 given two doses of MenACWY control vaccine. Trial participants were enrolled by age into 18-55, 56-69 and 70-plus year subgroups, with roughly 160, 29 and 62 TCR-sequenced participants respectively. Broad study findings and their caveats: Participants were mostly white British, with more females than males. The authors suggested clonal diversity may have been underestimated. Because no samples from the day 14 peak response were available, repertoires could be characterized only after the peak T cell response. CD4 TCRs associated with the vaccine covered the entire spike protein, and the dominant responses were in regions 160-218 and 743-854. A significant rise in spike-specific TCR breadth and depth was observed after two AZD1222 doses relative to day 0 and relative to MenACWY recipients. Reportedly, almost half of the unique spike-specific TCRs recognized epitopes lying outside the regions that are mutated in the B.1.351 and B.1.1.7 variants. The 56-69-year group was small, and its depth increase did not reach significance, likely because of low power. Only 5 to 7 AZD1222 recipients were SARS-CoV-2 seropositive at baseline, limiting conclusions about previously exposed vaccinees.

Comment on this clone: What this receptor recognizes is not known. It has no much larger one-base neighbor in the sample; base qualities were not kept.

The CDR3 regions of human TCRbeta chains were analyzed by immunosequencing. In the authors' own workflow: Repertoire TCRs were matched against a reference library of SARS-CoV-2-specific TCRs generated with the MIRA antigen-specificity platform. Breadth meant the fraction of unique TCRs that were SARS-CoV-2-associated, whereas depth meant the fraction of total T cells that were SARS-CoV-2-associated. Using the MIRA data, each spike-specific TCR was assigned both to the spike region to which the TCR was reactive and to a CD4 or CD8 class. Log10-transformed breadth and depth values were compared by one-way ANOVA with Sidak's multiple comparisons tests. Sourced from immuneACCESS, this table was stored by TCRdb with only in-frame sequences that have V and J called. A share of the clones is absent; for the studies checked, an unresolved V gene accounts for under half, and the remainder has no known explanation. The V and J calls and clone size are taken from that table; D and trimming were inferred from the DNA. For this sample there are 100,000 to 150,000 clones; roughly 90% appear just once. 1.5% to 1.7% of the sample is held by the ten biggest clonotypes.

The time point tag for this specimen amounts to: baseline before first vaccination. Vaccinee samples were obtained from the UK trials COV001 and COV002, which included a single-blind randomized controlled phase 2/3 trial of AZD1222 (ChAdOx1 nCoV-19) in healthy adults. For TCRbeta chain sequencing, PBMC samples were collected from trial participants at day 0 and at day 28 after the second dose. The source of this sequence is an adult in good health. This material consisted of peripheral blood, taken on day 0 of AZD1222 vaccination.

CDR3 loop: CASTPGGQGEYHTYEQYF. The nucleotide sequence reads as follows: TGTGCCAGTACCCCCGGGGGACAGGGGGAATACCATACCTACGAGCAGTACTTC. This chain joins TRBV19 to TRBJ2-7; 11 bases in between match TRBD1. CDR1 and CDR2 are read off the germline V gene (reference sequence) as LNHDA and SQIVND. The germline V and J ends show losses of 7 bases and 2 bases respectively, and no gene match explains 16 bases of the junction. Including cysteine and phenylalanine, the CDR3 has 18 amino acids. Of all the DNA, just the CDR3 is kept, 54 bases in frame from base 1.